This T cell receptor (beta chain) derives from a study of OX40 agonist ivuxolimab in advanced cancers. Systemic immunosuppression or autoimmune disease history was grounds to exclude patients. Germline-derived CDR1 and CDR2 are LGHNT and FRNRAP. The CDR3 sequence is 18 residues long. The V end was cut by 5 bases, the J end by 0 bases, with 20 bases between. Clones were read by immunoSEQ multiplex PCR, and TCRdb kept only the in-frame ones, dropping some. The repertoire holds tens of thousands of clones, with 80% to 90% as singletons. Study-wide results and caveats: On average, CD8+ T cells had more expanded clones than CD4+. Certain nonresponders additionally had low normalized T-cell clonal expansion.

For this clone: Its antigen is still unknown.

Specimen: CD4+ or CD8+ T cells sorted from blood, collected in a trial of the OX40 agonist ivuxolimab. The TCR was taken from an adult with an advanced solid tumor such as melanoma, head and neck, liver or kidney cancer. The rearrangement joins TRBV12-5 to TRBJ1-3; no definite D call. This CDR3 is CASGPSPGRKRSGNTIYF. The CDR3 nucleotides are TGTGCTAGTGGTCCCTCCCCGGGCAGGAAGCGCTCTGGAAACACCATATATTTT.